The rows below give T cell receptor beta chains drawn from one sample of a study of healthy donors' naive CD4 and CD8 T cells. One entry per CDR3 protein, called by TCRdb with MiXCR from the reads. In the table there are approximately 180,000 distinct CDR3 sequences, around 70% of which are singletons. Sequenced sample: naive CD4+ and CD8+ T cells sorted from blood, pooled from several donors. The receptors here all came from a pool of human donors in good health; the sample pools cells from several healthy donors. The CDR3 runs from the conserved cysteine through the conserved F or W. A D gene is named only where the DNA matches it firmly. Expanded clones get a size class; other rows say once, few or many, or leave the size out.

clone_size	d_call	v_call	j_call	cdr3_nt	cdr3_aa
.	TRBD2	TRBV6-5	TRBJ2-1	TGTGCCAGCAGTTACACGGGAGGGCCCCTCAATGAGCAGTTCTTC	CASSYTGGPLNEQFF
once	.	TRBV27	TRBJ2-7	TGTGCCAGCAGTTTTTCTGGGGTCTACGAGCAGTACTTC	CASSFSGVYEQYF
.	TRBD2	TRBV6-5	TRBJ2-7	TGTGCCAGCAGTTCGGGACTAGCGGGCGGCTACGAGCAGTACTTC	CASSSGLAGGYEQYF
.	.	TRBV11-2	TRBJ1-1	TGTGCCAGCAGCTTAGGGGGCAGGGAAGCTTTCTTT	CASSLGGREAFF
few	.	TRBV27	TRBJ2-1	TGTGCCAGCAGTTCGACGCGATTGCTCAATGAGCAGTTCTTC	CASSSTRLLNEQFF
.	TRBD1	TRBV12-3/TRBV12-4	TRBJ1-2	TGTGCCAGCAGTCCTGCCGGGACAGCCTATGGCTACACCTTC	CASSPAGTAYGYTF
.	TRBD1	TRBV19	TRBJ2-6	TGTGCCAGTAGTATGCCGGGACAGGGGCGGAGAGGGGCCAACGTCCTGACTTTC	CASSMPGQGRRGANVLTF
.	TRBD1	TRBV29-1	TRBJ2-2	TGCAGCGTTGAAACCCCGGACAGGGGCACCGGGGAGCTGTTTTTT	CSVETPDRGTGELFF
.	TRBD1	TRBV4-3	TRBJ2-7	TGTGCCAGCAGCCAGGAAAGACAGGGTCCCTACGAGCAGTACTTC	CASSQERQGPYEQYF
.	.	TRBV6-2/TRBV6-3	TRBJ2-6	TGTGCCAGCAGTGTACGGGCCTCTGGGGCCAACGTCCTGACTTTC	CASSVRASGANVLTF
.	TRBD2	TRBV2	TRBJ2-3	TGTGCCAGCATTCCGGGACTAGATTATCAAGATACGCAGTATTTT	CASIPGLDYQDTQYF
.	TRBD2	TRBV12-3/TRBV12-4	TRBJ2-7	TGTGCCAGCAGTTTGACTAGCGGGAGAGGATACGAGCAGTACTTC	CASSLTSGRGYEQYF
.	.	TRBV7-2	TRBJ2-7	TGTGCCAGCAGCTCGTACGGAGGCTACGAGCAGTACTTC	CASSSYGGYEQYF
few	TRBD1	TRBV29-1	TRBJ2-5	TGCAGCGTAGACAGGGGCGTAGAAGAGACCCAGTACTTC	CSVDRGVEETQYF
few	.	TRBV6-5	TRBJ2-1	TGTGCCAGCAGTCGCACTTCGCGCTACAATGAGCAGTTCTTC	CASSRTSRYNEQFF
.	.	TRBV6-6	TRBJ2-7	TGTGCCAGCAGTTTGGGGTTGTCCTACGAGCAGTACTTC	CASSLGLSYEQYF
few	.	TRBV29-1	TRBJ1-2	TGCAGCGTTGAAGATCTTTGGCAGGGGAGTGGCTACACCTTC	CSVEDLWQGSGYTF
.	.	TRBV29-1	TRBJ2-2	TGCAGCGTTGAAGCCGAGACTTTAAACACCGGGGAGCTGTTTTTT	CSVEAETLNTGELFF
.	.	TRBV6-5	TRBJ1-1	TGTGCCAGCAGTGAATCTGTAGGGAACACTGAAGCTTTCTTT	CASSESVGNTEAFF
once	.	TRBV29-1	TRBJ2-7	TGCAGCGCTGAATCGGTGGGCGGTTCGGGGGAGCAGTACTTC	CSAESVGGSGEQYF
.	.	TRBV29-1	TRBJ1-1	TGCAGCGTTGGGGCACGAAGGAACACTGAAGCTTTCTTT	CSVGARRNTEAFF
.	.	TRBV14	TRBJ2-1	TGTGCCAGCAGCTTCGGACCATACAATGAGCAGTTCTTC	CASSFGPYNEQFF
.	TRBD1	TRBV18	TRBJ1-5	TGTGCCAGCGGATATACAGGGGGCAGTCAGCCCCAGCATTTT	CASGYTGGSQPQHF
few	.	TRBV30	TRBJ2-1	TGTGCCTGGAGTGTTGGGAATGAGCAGTTCTTC	CAWSVGNEQFF
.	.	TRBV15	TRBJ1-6	TGTGCCACCAGCACAGGGTATGATAATTCACCCCTCCACTTT	CATSTGYDNSPLHF
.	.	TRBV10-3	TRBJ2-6	TGTGCCATCAGTGGGGTAGGGTCTGGGGCCAACGTCCTGACTTTC	CAISGVGSGANVLTF
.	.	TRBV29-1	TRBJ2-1	TGCAGCGCCGACTGGGGGTCCCCCGCTGAGCAGTTCTTC	CSADWGSPAEQFF
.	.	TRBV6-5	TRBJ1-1	TGTGCCAGCAGTTACACGGGGAGAACTGAAGCTTTCTTT	CASSYTGRTEAFF
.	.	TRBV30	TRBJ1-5	TGTGCCTGGGCCTCCCGTAGCAATCAGCCCCAGCATTTT	CAWASRSNQPQHF
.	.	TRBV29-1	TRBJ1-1	TGCAGCGTCCGATCAGGGAACACTGAAGCTTTCTTT	CSVRSGNTEAFF
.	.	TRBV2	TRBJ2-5	TGTGCCAGCAGTGAAGCGCTTTGGTCGGAAACCCAGTACTTC	CASSEALWSETQYF
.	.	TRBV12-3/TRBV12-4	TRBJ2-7	TGTGCCAGCAGTTCGGCAGGGAGCTCCTACGAGCAGTACTTC	CASSSAGSSYEQYF
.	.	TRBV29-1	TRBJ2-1	TGCAGCGTTAAGGGCGCCGGAAGCTCCTACAATGAGCAGTTCTTC	CSVKGAGSSYNEQFF
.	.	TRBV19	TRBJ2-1	TGTGCCAGTAGTCCATACATAATCTCGTTGGATGAGCAGTTCTTC	CASSPYIISLDEQFF
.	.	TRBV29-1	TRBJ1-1	TGCAGCGTTCAGATCGCTGAAGCTTTCTTT	CSVQIAEAFF
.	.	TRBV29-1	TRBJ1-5	TGCAGCGTTGCCCACAGGGAGGGTCAGCCCCAGCATTTT	CSVAHREGQPQHF
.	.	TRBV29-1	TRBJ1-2	TGCAGCGTTGAAGGGGCGGACAGTCTCTATGGCTACACCTTC	CSVEGADSLYGYTF
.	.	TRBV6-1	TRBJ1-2	TGTGCCAGCAGTGAAAGTCCAGGCTATGGCTACACCTTC	CASSESPGYGYTF
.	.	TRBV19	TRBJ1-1	TGTGCCAGTAGTTGGGACCGCGGAGGGAACACTGAAGCTTTCTTT	CASSWDRGGNTEAFF
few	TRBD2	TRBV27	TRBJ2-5	TGTGCCAGCAGTGTCGGACTAGACGCAGAGACCCAGTACTTC	CASSVGLDAETQYF
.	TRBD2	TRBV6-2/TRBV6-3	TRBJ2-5	TGTGCCAGCAGTAAGGGACTAGCCGACCGTCGAGAGACCCAGTACTTC	CASSKGLADRRETQYF
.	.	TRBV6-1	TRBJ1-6	TGTGCCAGCAGTGAAAGGCCAAGGGGGAATTCACCCCTCCACTTT	CASSERPRGNSPLHF
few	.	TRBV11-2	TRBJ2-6	TGTGCCAGCAGCTTAGAAGTCAGGCGTTCTCCTAGCTCTGGGGCCAACGTCCTGACTTTC	CASSLEVRRSPSSGANVLTF
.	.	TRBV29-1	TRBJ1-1	TGCAGCGTTGATTTCAGGGAAATGAACACTGAAGCTTTCTTT	CSVDFREMNTEAFF
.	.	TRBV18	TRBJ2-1	TGTGCCAGCTCACCGACTACTACTGAGCAGTTCTTC	CASSPTTTEQFF
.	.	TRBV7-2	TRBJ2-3	TGTGCCAGCAGCTTCTTAGCAGATACGCAGTATTTT	CASSFLADTQYF
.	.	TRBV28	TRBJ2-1	TGTGCCAGCAGTTCCCAGCGGGCCCACACGGGCAATGAGCAGTTCTTC	CASSSQRAHTGNEQFF
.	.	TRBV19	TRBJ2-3	TGTGCCTCCCGATCGGATACTCTGGATACGCAGTATTTT	CASRSDTLDTQYF
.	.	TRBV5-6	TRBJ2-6	TGTGCCAGCAGCTTGGTGGGCGTTGGGAGTGGGGCCAACGTCCTGACTTTC	CASSLVGVGSGANVLTF
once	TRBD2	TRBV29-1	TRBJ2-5	TGCAGCGCCCTCGGGCTAGCGGGGGCCCTCCAAGAGACCCAGTACTTC	CSALGLAGALQETQYF
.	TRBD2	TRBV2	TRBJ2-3	TGTGCCAGCAGTAGCCTCCAGCGGGAGGGCACAGATACGCAGTATTTT	CASSSLQREGTDTQYF
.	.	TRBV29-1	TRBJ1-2	TGCAGCGTTGGACAGAATAACTATGGCTACACCTTC	CSVGQNNYGYTF